A single sample is the source of the 28 T cell receptor beta chains below, sequenced in a study of T cell repertoires in cytomegalovirus infection. TCRdb ran MiXCR on the reads and lists one entry per CDR3 protein. The sample gives some 920,000 distinct CDR3 sequences, around 29% of which show up once; roughly an eighth is in the top ten. These TCRs' antigens remain unknown. Sequencing used cultured CD8+ T cells from PBMCs, obtained from culture after CMV antigen stimulation. All receptors derive from a human donor in good health (CMV status not recorded). Some clones in this sample may be carry-over from other donors' samples.

There are a few counts of this clonotype. The chain combines TRBV11-2 with TRBJ2-2; 8 bases are a match to TRBD2. CDR1 is SGHAT and CDR2 is FQNNGV in the germline V gene. This CDR3 is 18 amino acids long. V lost 8 bases and J lost 6; bases outside the gene matches: 20. This chain's CDR3 is CASDIWRGDPQGPGELFF. Written as DNA, the CDR3 is TGTGCCAGCGATATTTGGCGGGGGGATCCCCAAGGGCCCGGGGAGCTGTTTTTT. Full variable domain (remainder filled in from reference TRBV11-2 and TRBJ2-2): EAGVAQSPRYKIIEKRQSVAFWCNPISGHATLYWYQQILGQGPKLLIQFQNNGVVDDSQLPKDRFSAERLKGVDSTLKIQPAKLEDSAVYLCASDIWRGDPQGPGELFFGEGSRLTVL.

This clonotype has a handful of counts. The chain is built from TRBV4-1 and TRBJ2-7; 9 positions agree with TRBD2. The germline gives CDR1 MGHRA, CDR2 YSYEKL. The CDR3 runs to 14 residues. Germline trimming cut 0 bases from V and 6 bases from J; bases unmatched to any gene: 3. The DNA of the CDR3 is TGCGCCAGCAGCCAAGATCTACTAGCGGGCGAGCAGTACTTC. Amino acid sequence: CASSQDLLAGEQYF.

The rearrangement joins TRBV10-3 to TRBJ1-6, with a possible D match to TRBD1 (5 bases). The CDR3 is 17 amino acids. CDR1 is ENHRY, CDR2 SYGVKD, per germline. With 10 bases removed from V and 4 bases from J, the gap between germline ends came to 23 bases. As DNA, the CDR3 is TGTGCCACGGGGCGGGCGAGGGAAGGACGATATAATTCACCCCTCCACTTT. It yields the protein CATGRAREGRYNSPLHF.

The CDR3 is CASSQTGNNQPQHF. The CDR3 nucleotides read TGTGCCAGCAGCCAGACAGGGAACAATCAGCCCCAGCATTTT. This chain connects TRBV7-8 to TRBJ1-5; 7 bases agree with TRBD1. This CDR3 has 14 residues. V was pared by 5 bases and J by 3 bases, with 4 bases of the junction left unmatched. The germline V gene has CDR1 SGHVS and CDR2 FQNEAQ. Filled out from reference TRBV7-8 and TRBJ1-5, the complete variable domain reads GAGVSQSPRYKVAKRGQDVALRCDPISGHVSLFWYQQALGQGPEFLTYFQNEAQLDKSGLPSDRFFAERPEGSVSTLKIQRTQQEDSAVYLCASSQTGNNQPQHFGDGTRLSIL.

The table lists this clonotype with many counts. V and J are TRBV7-6 and TRBJ2-1; no definite D call. The V and J ends lost 2 bases and 6 bases respectively, with 11 bases between them. This CDR3 contains 14 residues. Looked up from germline, CDR1 is SGHVS and CDR2 is FNYEAQ. The CDR3 protein is CASSLSLVGNEQFF. CDR3 coding DNA: TGTGCCAGCAGCTTAAGCCTAGTCGGCAATGAGCAGTTCTTC.

This clonotype was recorded a few times. The V and J genes are TRBV28 and TRBJ1-5; 9 bases agree with TRBD1. The germline gives CDR1 MDHEN, CDR2 SYDVKM. This CDR3 comprises 18 residues. V gave up 7 bases and J gave up 4 bases; unmatched junction bases: 17. The CDR3 nucleotides read TGTGCCAGCACTCCCGGGACAGGGATTGGCCCCCTTAATCAGCCCCAGCATTTT. Residues: CASTPGTGIGPLNQPQHF.

Only a few counts were recorded for this clonotype. The CDR3 loop reads CASSAGALQETQYF. The CDR3 bases are TGTGCCAGCAGCGCGGGGGCACTCCAAGAGACCCAGTACTTC. This sequence joins TRBV9 and TRBJ2-5; D might be TRBD1 or TRBD2, each matching 6 bases. The length of the CDR3 is 14 residues. Germline-derived CDR1 and CDR2 are SGDLS and YYNGEE. V lost 3 bases and J 1 base, leaving 10 bases between the germline ends.

This clonotype has just a few counts. This chain uses TRBV6-1 with TRBJ2-3, with D tentatively TRBD1 (5 bases). Trimming took 2 bases from V and 1 from J, leaving 13 bases between them. The germline V gene encodes CDR1 MNHNS and CDR2 SASEGT. The CDR3 sequence is 16 residues long. CDR3: CASSEWAEQGTDTQYF. CDR3 DNA sequence: TGTGCCAGCAGTGAATGGGCGGAACAGGGCACAGATACGCAGTATTTT.

In this sample, this clonotype turned up a few times. The CDR3 DNA sequence: TGTGCCACCAGTGACTCCAACGGGGGCAGCCGAGGTTACAATGAGCAGTTCTTC. Protein: CATSDSNGGSRGYNEQFF. This chain connects TRBV24-1 to TRBJ2-1; D is perhaps TRBD1 or TRBD2 (6 bases each). The CDR3 covers 18 residues. Germline V gene data show CDR1 as KGHDR and CDR2 as SFDVKD. V was trimmed by 4 bases and J by 4 bases, leaving 22 bases between them.

The chain is built from TRBV7-1 and TRBJ1-2, with D possibly matching TRBD1 (5 bases). TRBV7-1 is known as an ORF, though its function is uncertain. V lost 5 bases and J 2 bases, leaving 12 bases between the germline ends. This CDR3 has 14 amino acids. The CDR3 sequence is CASSRTTNNYGYTF. The CDR3 DNA reads as TGTGCCAGCAGCCGGACAACGAACAACTATGGCTACACCTTC.

CDR3 region: CASSLGPQGIANYGYTF. Here the CDR3 DNA reads TGTGCCAGCAGCTTAGGTCCCCAGGGGATTGCGAACTATGGCTACACCTTC. The chain combines TRBV7-9 with TRBJ1-2, with a weak D call TRBD1 (6 bases). V gave up 1 base and J gave up 2 bases, with 17 bases separating them. The germline gives CDR1 SEHNR, CDR2 FQNEAQ (reference sequence). The CDR3 is made up of 17 amino acids.

In this sample, this clonotype turned up once. This could be a read error, since a much larger clone is one nucleotide away. The chain links TRBV6-5 to TRBJ1-5, with 7 bases fitting TRBD1. This CDR3 contains 15 residues. Trimming took 6 bases from V and 1 from J; bases not matched to a gene: 6. Germline V CDR1 and CDR2: MNHEY, SVGAGI. CDR3: CASRPTGMSNQPQHF. The CDR3 DNA follows: TGTGCCAGCAGACCGACAGGGATGAGCAATCAGCCCCAGCATTTT.

In its sample, this clonotype was seen a few times. This chain links TRBV7-8 with TRBJ2-7; D gene ambiguous. Germline values: CDR1 SGHVS, CDR2 FQNEAQ. Trimming removed 1 base from V and 3 bases from J, with 16 bases in between. This CDR3 is 16 amino acids long. The CDR3: CASSLDSLSAHYEQYV. The CDR3, as DNA: TGTGCCAGCAGCTTAGATTCTCTAAGTGCTCACTACGAGCAGTACGTC.

This clonotype was detected a few times. The J gene is TRBJ1-6, the V gene TRBV7-9, with D perhaps TRBD1 (5 bases). The V gene lost 5 bases and the J gene lost 7 bases, with 9 bases spanning the gap. Germline CDR1 reads SEHNR; CDR2 reads FQNEAQ (reference sequence). The CDR3 spans 13 residues. The CDR3 coding sequence is TGTGCCAGCAGCCAGCGGGGGAATTCACCCCTCCACTTT. Encoded protein: CASSQRGNSPLHF. Full variable domain (remainder filled in from reference TRBV7-9 and TRBJ1-6): DTGVSQNPRHKITKRGQNVTFRCDPISEHNRLYWYRQTLGQGPEFLTYFQNEAQLEKSRLLSDRFSAERPKGSFSTLEIQRTEQGDSAMYLCASSQRGNSPLHFGNGTRLTVT.

This clonotype showed up just a few times. The chain joins TRBV7-2 to TRBJ2-2; 11 positions match TRBD2. Germline V gives CDR1 SGHTA, CDR2 FQGNSA. After removal of 4 bases from V and 6 bases from J, the junction contained 10 bases not matched to a gene. The CDR3 length is 17 residues. CDR3 DNA sequence: TGTGCCAGCAGCTCACGGACTAGCGGGCTGGCGCCCGGGGAGCTGTTTTTT. Encoded protein: CASSSRTSGLAPGELFF.

The rearrangement joins TRBV7-9 to TRBJ1-2; TRBD1 agrees at 7 bases. V trimming: 3 bases; J trimming: 10 bases; junction bases outside the gene matches: 2. Germline loops: CDR1 SEHNR, CDR2 FQNEAQ (reference sequence). CDR3 length equals 11 residues. The CDR3 DNA sequence: TGTGCCAGCAGCTTCGGACAGGCCTACACCTTC. This gives the protein CASSFGQAYTF.

The CDR3 is CASSRGAVNYNEQFF. CDR3 DNA sequence: TGTGCCAGCAGCCGGGGGGCGGTGAACTACAATGAGCAGTTCTTC. V is TRBV7-8 and J is TRBJ2-1; D perhaps matches TRBD2 (7 bases). The ends were cut back, 5 bases at V and 3 bases at J, with 14 bases in the middle. Germline V gene lookup returns CDR1 SGHVS and CDR2 FQNEAQ. The CDR3 is 15 amino acids.

The J gene is TRBJ2-7, the V gene TRBV10-2; D gene uncertain. Germline V CDR1 and CDR2: WSHSY, SAAADI. The CDR3 length is 13 residues. The germline V and J ends were trimmed by 4 bases and 5 bases, with 12 bases remaining between them. As DNA, the CDR3 is TGCGCCAGCAGTGTGACAAGGACCGACGAGCAGTACTTC. Translated, it gives CASSVTRTDEQYF.

Only a few counts were recorded for this clonotype. V and J are TRBV7-9 and TRBJ2-7; 10 positions match TRBD2. V shed 2 bases and J 4 bases; nucleotides not matched to a gene: 2. The V gene's germline CDR1 is SEHNR and CDR2 FQNEAQ (reference sequence). The CDR3 totals 14 residues. The CDR3 coding sequence is TGTGCCAGCAGCTTACCTAGCGGGGGTTACGAGCAGTACTTC. As protein: CASSLPSGGYEQYF. The variable domain in full, with the rest retrieved from reference TRBV7-9 and TRBJ2-7, is DTGVSQNPRHKITKRGQNVTFRCDPISEHNRLYWYRQTLGQGPEFLTYFQNEAQLEKSRLLSDRFSAERPKGSFSTLEIQRTEQGDSAMYLCASSLPSGGYEQYFGPGTRLTVT.

This clonotype showed up just a few times. The gene calls are TRBV7-9 and TRBJ2-1; D remains ambiguous. The length of the CDR3 is 14 residues. Trimming shortened V by 1 base and J by 5 bases, and 9 bases separated the two germline ends. Germline CDR1 SEHNR, CDR2 FQNEAQ (reference sequence). This CDR3 reads CASSLVSEDNEQFF. CDR3 in DNA: TGTGCCAGCAGCTTAGTGTCAGAGGACAATGAGCAGTTCTTC.

This clonotype has more than one count but fewer than ten. This chain connects TRBV7-6 to TRBJ2-7; no clear D. CDR1 is SGHVS, CDR2 FNYEAQ, per germline. V was trimmed by 2 bases and J by 0 bases, leaving 11 bases between them. The CDR3 runs to 15 residues. CDR3 nucleotide sequence: TGTGCCAGCAGCTTAAATACAGCGACCTCCTACGAGCAGTACTTC. It translates to CASSLNTATSYEQYF.

The chain is built from TRBV4-1 and TRBJ1-1, with D possibly matching TRBD1 (5 bases). V was trimmed by 1 base and J by 2 bases, leaving 8 bases between them. The CDR3 runs to 14 residues. CDR1 is MGHRA, CDR2 YSYEKL, per germline. CDR3 DNA sequence: TGCGCCAGCAGCCAAGTGACAGTTAACACTGAAGCTTTCTTT. It codes for CASSQVTVNTEAFF.

This clonotype has a handful of counts. CDR3 nucleotides: TGCAGCGAACGCGTTCAGGGGGCGACTGGGTACAATGAGCAGTTCTTC. Its protein product is CSERVQGATGYNEQFF. V gene TRBV29-1 combines with J gene TRBJ2-1; 8 bases line up with TRBD1. This CDR3 is built from 16 residues. V lost 7 bases to trimming and J lost 4 bases; unmatched junction nucleotides: 15. Germline CDR1 reads SQVTM; CDR2 reads ANQGSEA.

This rearrangement joins TRBV7-8 to TRBJ1-5; possibly TRBD1 for D (6 bases). This CDR3 comprises 16 residues. V was pared by 5 bases and J by 0 bases, with 14 bases between. Germline V gives CDR1 SGHVS, CDR2 FQNEAQ. The CDR3 DNA reads as TGTGCCAGCAGCCGGGGGGGCGCGGATAGCAATCAGCCCCAGCATTTT. Its translation is CASSRGGADSNQPQHF.

There are a few counts of this clonotype. V usage is TRBV4-1 and J usage is TRBJ2-3; 12 bases line up with TRBD2. CDR3 size: 18 residues. V trimming: 4 bases; J trimming: 3 bases; junction bases outside the gene matches: 11. The V gene's germline CDR1 is MGHRA and CDR2 YSYEKL. In nucleotides, the CDR3 is TGCGCCAGCAGCCCCGTCCGCCTAGCGGGGGGGCAGACAGATACGCAGTATTTT. The encoded protein is CASSPVRLAGGQTDTQYF.

This clonotype was counted only a few times. The CDR3 loop is CASSLVDSGGPIKNIQYF. CDR3 nucleotides: TGCGCCAGCAGCCTCGTGGATAGCGGGGGGCCGATCAAAAACATTCAGTACTTC. The chain joins TRBV4-1 to TRBJ2-4; 10 bases fit TRBD2. V was clipped by 4 bases and J by 3 bases; unmatched bases: 12. The CDR3 totals 18 residues. Germline CDR1 is MGHRA and CDR2 is YSYEKL.

This clonotype was counted at least ten times. The genes are TRBV11-3 and TRBJ2-3; tentatively, D is TRBD2 (6 bases). CDR1 is SGHNT, CDR2 YENEEA, per germline. Trimming stripped 0 bases from V and 0 bases from J, with 7 bases between. The CDR3 loop spans 15 amino acids. The CDR3 loop is CASSLDGGSTDTQYF. In DNA form, the CDR3 reads TGTGCCAGCAGCTTAGACGGGGGAAGCACAGATACGCAGTATTTT.

The chain combines TRBV9 with TRBJ1-2, with a tentative D call TRBD1 (6 bases). The V end was cut by 3 bases, the J end by 6 bases, with 12 bases between. There are 13 residues in the CDR3. From germline, CDR1 is SGDLS and CDR2 YYNGEE. The CDR3 nucleotides read TGTGCCAGCAGCGCCTCCCGACAGGATGGCTACACCTTC. Protein sequence: CASSASRQDGYTF. Together with reference TRBV9 and TRBJ1-2, the CDR3 gives the full variable domain: DSGVTQTPKHLITATGQRVTLRCSPRSGDLSVYWYQQSLDQGLQFLIQYYNGEERAKGNILERFSAQQFPDLHSELNLSSLELGDSALYFCASSASRQDGYTFGSGTRLTVV.